Below, 8 T cell receptor beta chains from the same sample are listed, as sequenced in a study of cytomegalovirus exposure and HLA in healthy donors. PCR used 60 Vbeta primers and 13 Jbeta primers. Libraries were prepared by immunoSEQ multiplex PCR; TCRdb keeps only in-frame clonotypes and omits some of them. This table has around 110,000 clones, 73% appearing once. The sequenced sample consisted of PBMCs. The receptors were gathered from a man aged 25 to 45 in good health and CMV-seronegative.

The chain recombines TRBV19 with TRBJ1-1; TRBD1 is a possible D gene (5 bases). The germline V gene has CDR1 LNHDA and CDR2 SQIVND (reference sequence). V dropped 4 bases and J dropped 3 bases, with 12 bases sitting between them. The CDR3 has 14 residues. Here the CDR3 reads CASSTPGIDTEAFF. The CDR3 DNA sequence: TGTGCCAGTAGTACCCCAGGGATCGACACTGAAGCTTTCTTT. Using reference TRBV19 and TRBJ1-1 for the parts outside the CDR3, the full variable domain is DGGITQSPKYLFRKEGQNVTLSCEQNLNHDAMYWYRQDPGQGLRLIYYSQIVNDFQKGDIAEGYSVSREKKESFPLTVTSAQKNPTAFYLCASSTPGIDTEAFFGQGTRLTVV.

The rearrangement links TRBV7-3 to TRBJ2-1; unclear D gene. V was shortened by 4 bases and J by 4 bases, with 8 bases between the two germline ends. The germline V gene has CDR1 SGHTA and CDR2 FQGTGA. This CDR3 contains 13 residues. CDR3 DNA sequence: TGTGCCAGCAGCTCGGCTAGTTACAATGAGCAGTTCTTC. Its protein product is CASSSASYNEQFF. Filled out from reference TRBV7-3 and TRBJ2-1, the complete variable domain reads GAGVSQTPSNKVTEKGKYVELRCDPISGHTALYWYRQSLGQGPEFLIYFQGTGAADDSGLPNDRFFAVRPEGSVSTLKIQRTERGDSAVYLCASSSASYNEQFFGPGTRLTVL.

The rearrangement joins TRBV4-1 to TRBJ1-2, with TRBD1 as a possible D gene (5 bases). Deletions cut 0 bases from V and 3 bases from J, with 11 bases between. Germline loops: CDR1 MGHRA, CDR2 YSYEKL. The CDR3 has 15 residues. The CDR3 sequence: CASSQEDRSDYGYTF. CDR3 bases: TGCGCCAGCAGCCAAGAAGACAGATCAGACTATGGCTACACCTTC.

This clone was detected once. This sequence joins TRBV18 and TRBJ1-6; no clear D gene. Germline V gene sequence: CDR1 KGHSH, CDR2 LQKENI. This CDR3 is built from 15 residues. Trimming removed 3 bases at V and 5 bases at J, with 11 bases between. DNA for the CDR3: TGTGCCAGCTCACCGAACAGTGGCGATAATTCACCCCTCCACTTT. It yields the protein CASSPNSGDNSPLHF.

V gene TRBV30 combines with J gene TRBJ1-3; D unclear. This CDR3 spans 13 amino acids. The germline V gene has CDR1 GTSNPN and CDR2 SVGIG (reference sequence). Trimming stripped 4 bases from V and 2 bases from J, with 9 bases between. CDR3 nucleotides: TGTGCCTGGACTATGTTCACTGGAAACACCATATATTTT. It is translated as CAWTMFTGNTIYF.

This clone was seen only a few times. The chain couples TRBV5-1 to TRBJ2-3; D is undetermined. V lost 4 bases and J 0 bases, leaving 9 bases between the germline ends. The germline V gene encodes CDR1 SGHRS and CDR2 YFSETQ. The CDR3 totals 14 residues. The CDR3, as DNA: TGCGCCAGCAGCACCGGTTCTAGCACAGATACGCAGTATTTT. Amino acid sequence: CASSTGSSTDTQYF.

J is TRBJ1-3 and V is TRBV19; D perhaps matches TRBD1 (5 bases). CDR1 and CDR2 (germline): LNHDA, SQIVND (reference sequence). V lost 9 bases and J lost 3, with 15 bases in between. The CDR3 loop spans 14 amino acids. This CDR3 is CASSLQDIGNTIYF. CDR3 bases: TGTGCCAGCTCATTACAGGATATTGGAAACACCATATATTTT.

To note about this clone: In the same sample, other DNA sequences code for this CDR3. The rearrangement joins TRBV6-5 to TRBJ2-3, with 8 bases that match TRBD1. Losses at the gene ends were 6 bases for V and 1 base for J; bases not matched to a gene: 3. The CDR3 sequence is 14 residues long. The V gene's germline CDR1 is MNHEY and CDR2 SVGAGI. CDR3 sequence: CASSRGLGTDTQYF. CDR3 in DNA: TGTGCCAGCAGCAGGGGGCTCGGCACAGATACGCAGTATTTT.